This note documents a single T cell receptor beta chain sequence. No cognate antigen has been identified for it. No quality values exist for individual bases; no much larger clone is one base distant. Every donor in the study was a healthy Caucasian. The twin cohort comprised three pairs of female monozygotic twins, all aged roughly 18 to 30 years. Positive isolation kits from Invitrogen were used to isolate CD4+ and CD8+ T cell populations. The sample originates from a study of identical twins (dated by TCRdb to the mid-2010s). For the study in its entirety: To test whether fetal clonotypes persist, the study used deep sequencing on TCR alpha and beta repertoires from monozygotic twins, unrelated adults of various ages, and cord blood. To rule out contamination, replicate twin experiments were performed at different times with different library preparation protocols.

General conclusions and limits of the study: Conclusions relied on cross-sectional statistical analysis, since the same donors could not be followed over many years. Compared with coincidental sharing between unrelated individuals, an excess of low generation-probability sequences was observed among out-of-frame TCR alpha sequences shared between twins. Abundant cord blood beta clonotypes had fewer insertions, young adult naive repertoires showed a similar but weaker trend, and memory repertoires showed no such trend. Out-of-frame TCR alpha sharing in monozygotic twins was systematically underestimated by recombination models, whereas sharing between unrelated individuals was in agreement with the recombination models. Invariant T cells such as MAIT and iNKT could partly confound zero-insertion analyses, though diverse VJ usage argued against this for most clonotypes. The excess sharing between twins in beta out-of-frame sequences was weaker because fewer shared sequences reduced the signal-to-noise ratio.

The CDR3 contains 13 residues, cysteine and phenylalanine counted. Only the CDR3 part of the read is kept: 39 bases, read in frame from the first base. V sheds 10 bases and J sheds 5 bases, leaving 15 bases between their ends. Receptor libraries were prepared by 5' RACE. Sequencer: Illumina HiSeq 2000. A universal primer binding site was added through template switching, and the final cDNA carried a unique molecular identifier so that TCR cDNA molecules could be counted accurately. First-strand cDNA for TCR alpha and beta chains was synthesized from specific primers in the conserved constant-segment region. Each cDNA library was double barcoded, with a SMART-Mk sample barcode plus Illumina barcodes, to control for contamination. Two successive PCR steps introduced TruSeq adapter sequences along with Illumina sample barcodes. TCR alpha and beta cDNA libraries were sequenced on the Illumina HiSeq platform with custom primers. The original pipeline was this. MiGEC was used to process raw reads and extract unique molecular identifiers, and MiXCR was used to find CDR3 positions. Recombination models were inferred per individual with the repgenHMM and IGoR tools using an EM algorithm. Shared clonotypes were analyzed with the tcR package in R, and sharing was normalized by the product of cloneset sizes. Out-of-frame nonproductive sequences were analyzed to study raw recombination free of thymic and clonal selection effects. In TCRdb, the public reads were trimmed at Q25 with fastp and aligned with MiXCR, with productive beta chains retained. Each entry is one CDR3 protein sequence, shown with its most common DNA and genes. These V and J calls rely on TCRdb rather than the paper's analysis. The table for this sample lists 500,000 to 550,000 distinct CDR3 sequences; 20% to 25% of them were counted only once. The ten largest clones take up approximately 0.48% of the sample.

These sequences were also reported in another study, on yellow fever vaccine responses in identical twins. As noted in the second study: According to the authors, in identical twins the way T cells responded to vaccination appeared partly convergent and partly personalized. The study precisely tracked vaccine-responding T cell clones in identical twins.

This chain joins TRBV12-3 or TRBV12-4 to TRBJ1-5; TRBD1 might be the D gene, on 6 matching bases. The sample taken for sequencing was CD4+ T cells sorted from blood. The TCR originated in a woman younger than 35 in good health. This receptor has the CDR3 CATNGGRHQPQHF. The nucleotide sequence is given as TGTGCCACCAACGGGGGCAGGCATCAGCCCCAGCATTTT.